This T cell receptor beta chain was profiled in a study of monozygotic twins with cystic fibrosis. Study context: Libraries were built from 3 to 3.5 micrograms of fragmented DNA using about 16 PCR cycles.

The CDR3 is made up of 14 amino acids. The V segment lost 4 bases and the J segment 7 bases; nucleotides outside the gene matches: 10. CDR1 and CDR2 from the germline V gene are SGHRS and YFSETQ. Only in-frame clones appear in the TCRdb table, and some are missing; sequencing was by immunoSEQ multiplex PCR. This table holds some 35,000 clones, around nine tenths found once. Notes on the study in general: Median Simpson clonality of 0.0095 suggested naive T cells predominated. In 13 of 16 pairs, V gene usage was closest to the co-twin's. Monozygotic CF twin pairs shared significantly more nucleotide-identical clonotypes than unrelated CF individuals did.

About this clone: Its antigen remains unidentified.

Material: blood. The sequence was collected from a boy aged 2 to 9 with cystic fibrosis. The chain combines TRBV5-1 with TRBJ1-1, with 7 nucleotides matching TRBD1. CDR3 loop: CASSPDRAGGEAFF. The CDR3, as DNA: TGCGCCAGCAGCCCCGACAGGGCCGGTGGTGAAGCTTTCTTT. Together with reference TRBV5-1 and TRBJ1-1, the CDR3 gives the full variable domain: KAGVTQTPRYLIKTRGQQVTLSCSPISGHRSVSWYQQTPGQGLQFLFEYFSETQRNKGNFPGRFSGRQFSNSRSEMNVSTLELGDSALYLCASSPDRAGGEAFFGQGTRLTVV.